In its sample, the clone carrying this T cell receptor (beta chain) was seen a few times. Per the original data handling: From reference gene primer amplification, estimates of nucleated cell counts were derived. Here immunoSEQ multiplex PCR was the method, and the copy in TCRdb shows in-frame clones only, minus some. For V, J and clone size, that table is used; D and trimming come from the DNA. The table has more than 150,000 clones, roughly 80% seen once. The data originate from a study of blood T cell repertoires in COVID-19. Looking at the study overall: Samples came from the United States, Italy and Spain, spanning acute and convalescent COVID-19. T cells, B-cell-depleted T cells, or PBMCs supplied cDNA or gDNA.

Unmatched junction bases numbered 14, after V lost 5 bases and J lost 4 bases. CDR1 is SGHAT and CDR2 is FQNNGV in the germline V gene. There are 17 residues in the CDR3. The specimen sequenced was peripheral blood. This TCR derives from a man between 50 and 59 years old who had recovered from COVID-19. The genes are TRBV11-2 and TRBJ2-3; 8 bases are a match to TRBD2. The chain's CDR3 is CASSRQGLVTYPDTQYF. The DNA for the CDR3 is TGTGCCAGCAGCCGTCAGGGACTAGTGACGTACCCAGATACGCAGTATTTT.